The rows below give T cell receptor beta chains drawn from one sample of a study of blood T cell repertoires in COVID-19. TCRdb keeps only in-frame clones here, not all; method: immunoSEQ multiplex PCR. The sample records a few hundred thousand clones, about 85% being singletons. Sequencing was done on a sample of PBMCs or T cells enriched from blood (not recorded which). Receptors were obtained from a man aged 40-55 years who had recovered from COVID-19. CDR3s include the opening cysteine and the closing phenylalanine or tryptophan. Fields, in order: V gene, J gene, D gene, clone size, CDR3 length, CDR3 protein, CDR3 DNA. The D gene is left open where the match is weak. Clone size is given for some rows only: seen once, a few or many times, or a class if the clone is expanded.

TRBV6-5	TRBJ2-3	TRBD1	NA	15	CASSYEQGATDTQYF	TGTGCCAGCAGTTACGAACAGGGGGCCACAGATACGCAGTATTTT
TRBV3-1/TRBV3-2	TRBJ1-2	NA	NA	17	CASSPRWVPDFNYGYTF	TGTGCCAGCAGCCCTCGATGGGTGCCAGACTTTAACTATGGCTACACCTTC
TRBV7-9	TRBJ2-7	NA	NA	14	CASSTLGTHYEQYF	TGTGCCAGCAGCACGCTAGGGACTCATTACGAGCAGTACTTC
TRBV29-1	TRBJ2-7	NA	NA	13	CSVDVQGGYEQYF	TGCAGCGTTGATGTGCAGGGAGGCTACGAGCAGTACTTC
TRBV9	TRBJ2-7	TRBD2	NA	17	CASSVVCKRESAYEQYF	TGTGCCAGCAGCGTAGTCTGTAAGCGGGAAAGTGCCTACGAGCAGTACTTC
TRBV24-1	TRBJ1-5	NA	NA	14	CATSDPSLNQPQHF	TGTGCCACCAGTGACCCGTCCCTTAATCAGCCCCAGCATTTT
TRBV9	TRBJ2-7	NA	NA	15	CASSVAEGGAYEQYF	TGTGCCAGCAGCGTAGCTGAGGGGGGGGCCTACGAGCAGTACTTC
TRBV7-8	TRBJ2-1	TRBD2	NA	17	CASSSGLAGATYNEQFF	TGTGCCAGCAGCTCCGGACTAGCGGGAGCAACCTACAATGAGCAGTTCTTC
TRBV24-1	TRBJ2-1	NA	NA	16	CATSDLPQGGNNEQFF	TGTGCCACCAGTGATTTGCCGCAGGGAGGAAACAATGAGCAGTTCTTC
TRBV5-1	TRBJ2-1	TRBD1	NA	13	CASTRDSDNEQFF	TGCGCCAGCACTCGGGACAGCGACAATGAGCAGTTCTTC
TRBV9	TRBJ1-4	NA	NA	15	CASSPGDGANEKLFF	TGTGCCAGCAGCCCGGGGGACGGAGCTAATGAAAAACTGTTTTTT
TRBV6-5	TRBJ2-7	NA	NA	15	CASSPYYGGIYEQYF	TGTGCCAGCAGTCCTTACTATGGGGGCATCTACGAGCAGTACTTC
TRBV11-1	TRBJ1-1	TRBD1	NA	14	CASSGTGGLAEAFF	TGTGCCAGCAGCGGGACAGGGGGCTTGGCTGAAGCTTTCTTT
TRBV10-3	TRBJ1-3	TRBD1	NA	17	CAIRGTGDSFSGNTIYF	TGTGCCATCAGGGGGACAGGGGACTCCTTCTCTGGAAACACCATATATTTT
TRBV6-5	TRBJ2-7	TRBD2	few	14	CASSQTSGPYEQYF	TGTGCCAGCAGTCAGACTAGCGGACCCTACGAGCAGTACTTC
TRBV6-1	TRBJ2-2	TRBD1	NA	15	CASSEQDREAGELFF	TGTGCCAGCAGTGAGCAGGACAGGGAGGCCGGGGAGCTGTTTTTT
TRBV29-1	TRBJ2-7	TRBD1	NA	16	CSVDSGTGGRTYEQYF	TGCAGCGTTGATTCTGGGACAGGGGGAAGAACCTACGAGCAGTACTTC
TRBV2	TRBJ1-4	NA	NA	13	CASTQLPGEKLFF	TGTGCCAGCACCCAGTTACCGGGTGAAAAACTGTTTTTT
TRBV6-5	TRBJ1-6	NA	NA	12	CASTVSNSPLHF	TGTGCCAGCACTGTCTCTAATTCACCCCTCCACTTT
TRBV27	TRBJ1-5	TRBD1	NA	16	CALATGQGTSNQPQHF	TGTGCCTTGGCCACGGGACAGGGGACCAGCAATCAGCCCCAGCATTTT
TRBV28	TRBJ1-1	NA	NA	14	CASSLHRARTEAFF	TGTGCCAGCAGTCTCCACAGGGCCCGCACTGAAGCTTTCTTT
TRBV11-2	TRBJ1-1	NA	NA	15	CASSLGSGTNTEAFF	TGTGCCAGCAGCTTAGGATCGGGAACGAACACTGAAGCTTTCTTT
TRBV4-1	TRBJ2-1	NA	NA	17	CASSQDLISGETGGQFF	TGCGCCAGCAGCCAAGATCTAATTAGCGGGGAGACAGGGGGGCAGTTCTTC
TRBV7-2	TRBJ2-5	TRBD1	NA	15	CASSLGTGGQETQYF	TGTGCCAGCAGCCTAGGGACAGGGGGACAAGAGACCCAGTACTTC
TRBV2	TRBJ2-5	NA	NA	14	CASSEWGGRDRLYF	TGTGCCAGCAGTGAATGGGGGGGCCGGGACAGGCTGTACTTC
TRBV6-2/TRBV6-3	TRBJ2-7	NA	NA	15	CASSSTGSPPYEQYF	TGTGCCAGCAGTTCAACAGGATCGCCGCCCTACGAGCAGTACTTC
TRBV19	TRBJ1-1	NA	NA	14	CASSKYTVNTEAFF	TGTGCCAGTAGCAAATACACAGTGAACACTGAAGCTTTCTTT
TRBV28	TRBJ1-5	TRBD1	once	18	CASSFGPAGQARNQPQHF	TGTGCCAGCAGTTTCGGGCCCGCGGGACAGGCAAGAAATCAGCCCCAGCATTTT
TRBV5-1	TRBJ1-1	TRBD1	few	13	CASSSGTGTEAFF	TGCGCCAGCAGTTCCGGGACAGGGACTGAAGCTTTCTTT
TRBV24-1	TRBJ1-2	NA	NA	14	CATSDSTRAAHITF	TGTGCCACCAGTGATTCAACCAGGGCAGCTCATATCACCTTC
TRBV5-4	TRBJ2-1	NA	NA	15	CASSFSLPLEGEQFF	TGTGCCAGCAGCTTCTCTCTACCGCTTGAGGGTGAGCAGTTCTTC
TRBV7-9	TRBJ1-2	NA	NA	13	CASSLIRGYGYTF	TGTGCCAGCAGCTTAATCAGGGGCTATGGCTACACCTTC
TRBV7-3	TRBJ2-3	TRBD2	NA	16	CASSKGLAGAGDTQYF	TGTGCCAGCAGCAAGGGACTAGCGGGGGCGGGAGATACGCAGTATTTT
TRBV27	TRBJ1-6	NA	few	13	CASRRAGASPLHF	TGTGCCAGCCGAAGGGCGGGTGCCTCACCCCTCCACTTT
TRBV11-2	TRBJ2-7	NA	NA	17	CASSFYGSQGWIHEQYF	TGTGCCAGCAGCTTTTATGGGTCTCAGGGTTGGATTCACGAGCAGTACTTC
TRBV5-1	TRBJ1-1	NA	NA	13	CASSLAPYTEAFF	TGCGCCAGCAGCTTGGCCCCCTACACTGAAGCTTTCTTT
TRBV29-1	TRBJ2-7	NA	NA	15	CSVEGAVGNSYEQYF	TGCAGCGTGGAGGGGGCAGTCGGGAACTCCTACGAGCAGTACTTC
TRBV18	TRBJ2-1	TRBD2	once	15	CASSATSGSYNEQFF	TGTGCCAGCTCAGCGACTAGCGGGTCCTACAATGAGCAGTTCTTC
TRBV5-1	TRBJ2-7	NA	NA	15	CASSFRTDRSYEQYF	TGCGCCAGCAGTTTCAGGACAGATCGTTCCTACGAGCAGTACTTC
TRBV9	TRBJ1-3	NA	NA	14	CASRPTGTGNTIYF	TGTGCCAGCCGCCCCACAGGGACGGGAAACACCATATATTTT
TRBV5-8	TRBJ1-5	TRBD1	NA	14	CASTPGQGAQPQHF	TGTGCCAGCACCCCGGGACAGGGGGCTCAGCCCCAGCATTTT
TRBV6-1	TRBJ2-1	NA	NA	16	CASSEFWGDEDSEQFF	TGTGCCAGCAGTGAGTTTTGGGGGGATGAAGACAGTGAGCAGTTCTTC
TRBV29-1	TRBJ2-7	NA	NA	14	CSVNEGAAQDEQYF	TGCAGCGTCAACGAGGGAGCGGCTCAGGACGAGCAGTACTTC
TRBV2	TRBJ2-5	TRBD2	NA	15	CASRQTSGRQETQYF	TGTGCCAGCAGGCAGACTAGCGGGAGGCAAGAGACCCAGTACTTC
TRBV19	TRBJ1-1	NA	NA	17	CARTSGPSEDMNTEAFF	TGTGCCAGAACGAGCGGGCCTTCTGAGGACATGAACACTGAAGCTTTCTTT
TRBV5-1	TRBJ2-1	TRBD2	NA	14	CASSLRREREGQFF	TGCGCCAGCAGCTTAAGGCGGGAGCGGGAGGGGCAGTTCTTC
TRBV18	TRBJ1-6	TRBD1	NA	16	CASSPGTGSVYSPLHF	TGTGCCAGCTCACCAGGGACAGGGTCGGTGTATTCACCCCTCCACTTT